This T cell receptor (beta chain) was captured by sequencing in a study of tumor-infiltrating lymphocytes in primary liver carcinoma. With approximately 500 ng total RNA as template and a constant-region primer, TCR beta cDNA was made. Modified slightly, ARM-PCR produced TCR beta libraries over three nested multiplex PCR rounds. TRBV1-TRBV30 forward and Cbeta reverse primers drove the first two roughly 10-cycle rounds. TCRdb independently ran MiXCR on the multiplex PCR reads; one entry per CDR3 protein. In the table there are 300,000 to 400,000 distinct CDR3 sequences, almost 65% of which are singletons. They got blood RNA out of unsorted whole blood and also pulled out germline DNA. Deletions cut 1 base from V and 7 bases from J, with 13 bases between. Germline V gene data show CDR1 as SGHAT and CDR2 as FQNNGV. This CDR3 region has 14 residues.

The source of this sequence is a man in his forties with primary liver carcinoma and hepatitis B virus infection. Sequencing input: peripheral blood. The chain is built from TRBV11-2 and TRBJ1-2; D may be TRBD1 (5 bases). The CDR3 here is CASSLGRRDCGYTF. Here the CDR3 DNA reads TGTGCCAGCAGCTTAGGTCGGCGGGACTGTGGCTACACCTTC.